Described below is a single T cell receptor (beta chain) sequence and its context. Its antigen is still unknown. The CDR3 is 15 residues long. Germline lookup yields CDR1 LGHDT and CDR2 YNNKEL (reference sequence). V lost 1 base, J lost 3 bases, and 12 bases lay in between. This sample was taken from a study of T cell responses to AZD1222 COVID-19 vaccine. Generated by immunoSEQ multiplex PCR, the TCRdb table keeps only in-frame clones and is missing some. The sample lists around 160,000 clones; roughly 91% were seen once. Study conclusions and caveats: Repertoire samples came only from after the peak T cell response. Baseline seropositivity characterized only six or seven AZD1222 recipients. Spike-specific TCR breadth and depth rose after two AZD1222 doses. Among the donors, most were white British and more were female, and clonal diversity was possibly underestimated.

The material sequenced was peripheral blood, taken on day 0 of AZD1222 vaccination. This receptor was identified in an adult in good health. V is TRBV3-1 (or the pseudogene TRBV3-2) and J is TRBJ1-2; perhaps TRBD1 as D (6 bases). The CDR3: CASSQGQTGDYGYTF. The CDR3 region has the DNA TGTGCCAGCAGCCAAGGTCAGACAGGAGACTATGGCTACACCTTC.